This TCR beta chain was obtained from a study of blood T cell repertoires in COVID-19. The overall study: Samples representing acute and convalescent COVID-19 were sourced from the United States, Italy and Spain.

In the original analysis: Estimated nucleated cell counts came from reference gene primer amplification. Some clones are missing from TCRdb's copy, which holds only in-frame ones; the method was immunoSEQ multiplex PCR. V, J and clone size were drawn from that table, and D and trimming were deduced from the DNA. The sample has approximately 110,000 clones; more than 70% are singletons. Germline V gives CDR1 GTSNPN, CDR2 SVGIG (reference sequence). The junction had 1 base not matched to a gene; V was cut back by 2 bases and J by 4 bases. This CDR3 is built from 13 residues. The source material was peripheral blood. This receptor was identified in a human donor in a cohort sampled during active COVID-19. The rearrangement links TRBV30 to TRBJ1-3, with 8 bases aligning to TRBD1. The CDR3 protein is CAWSRDRGNTIYF. Here the CDR3 DNA reads TGTGCCTGGAGTCGGGACAGGGGAAACACCATATATTTT. Supplemented by reference TRBV30 and TRBJ1-3, the full variable domain reads SQTIHQWPATLVQPVGSPLSLECTVEGTSNPNLYWYRQAAGRGLQLLFYSVGIGQISSEVPQNLSASRPQDRQFILSSKKLLLSDSGFYLCAWSRDRGNTIYFGEGSWLTVV.